This T cell receptor beta chain was retrieved from a study of monozygotic twins with inflammatory bowel disease. Study conclusions and caveats: Researchers report that IBD patients shared fewer clonotypes with others than healthy twins, especially amid disease activity.

TCRdb reprocessed the 5' RACE reads, keeping one entry per CDR3 protein, no DNA. Its listing shows roughly 330,000 distinct CDR3 sequences. With respect to this clonotype: No antigen is known for it.

The sequencing sample was made of blood. This clonotype was obtained from a human donor with ulcerative colitis or Crohn's disease, or a healthy co-twin of an affected twin (not recorded which).

CDR3 region: CASSPGKVEASGRDYTDTQYF. V gene TRBV11-2 combines with J gene TRBJ2-3; no DNA is available, so the TRBD1 call from TCRdb remains unchecked. CDR1 and CDR2 (germline): SGHAT, FQNNGV. The CDR3 runs to 21 residues.